This TCR beta chain was identified in a study of T cells after posttransplantation cyclophosphamide. On the day of bone marrow donation, the related graft donor provided peripheral blood. The V gene's germline CDR1 is SGHTA and CDR2 FQGNSA. Trimming left V 1 base short and J 3 bases short, with 16 bases between. The CDR3 has 17 amino acids. Assay used: immunoSEQ multiplex PCR; TCRdb lists only in-frame clones, some missing. The sample contains approximately 15,000 clones, around 83% of which appear only once. The specimen sequenced was memory CD4+ T cells sorted from PBMCs. This clonotype originated in a middle-aged man in good health, CMV-negative, and a related stem cell transplant donor. This chain connects TRBV7-2 to TRBJ1-3, with a tentative D call TRBD1 (6 bases). The CDR3 sequence is CASSLGPGGASGNTIYF. DNA for the CDR3: TGTGCCAGCAGCTTAGGGCCGGGGGGGGCGAGTGGAAACACCATATATTTT.